What follows are 14 T cell receptor beta chains derived from one specimen sequenced in a study of graft-versus-host responses after intestinal transplantation. Repertoires were generated with immunoSEQ multiplex PCR, while TCRdb's copy carries only in-frame clones and drops some. The sample records about 20,000 clones, 35% to 45% being singletons. The specimen was alloreactive CD4+ T cells from a mixed lymphocyte reaction culture, collected before intestinal transplant. Subset denoted: CFSE-low proliferating T cells sorted from approximately 6-day pre-transplant mixed lymphocyte reaction (GvH or HvG direction). The receptors were sampled from a human patient who received an intestinal transplant.

The count of this clone is one. The rearrangement uses TRBV27 and TRBJ2-4; unclear D gene. Trimming took 6 bases from V and 0 from J, leaving 21 bases between them. Germline V lookup: CDR1 MNHEY, CDR2 SMNVEV (reference sequence). This CDR3 contains 18 residues. CDR3 coding DNA: TGTGCCAGCAGCAAATATTCACAAGAAATCCTAGCCAAAAACATTCAGTACTTC. Translating it yields CASSKYSQEILAKNIQYF.

This clone was seen more than once but under ten times. CDR3 protein: CASSFGPNYGYTF. The CDR3 DNA sequence: TGTGCCAGCAGTTTTGGACCGAACTATGGCTACACCTTC. The V gene is TRBV6-1, the J gene TRBJ1-2, with D unresolved. From germline, CDR1 is MNHNS and CDR2 SASEGT. The V end was cut by 5 bases, the J end by 2 bases, with 9 bases between. This CDR3 spans 13 amino acids.

This clone has a handful of counts. J is TRBJ2-7 and V is TRBV27, with D possibly matching TRBD2 (5 bases). CDR1 MNHEY and CDR2 SMNVEV come from the germline V gene (reference sequence). This CDR3 is built from 13 residues. The V end lost 10 bases, the J end lost 5 bases, and 18 bases lay between the germline ends. The CDR3 DNA reads as TGTGCCACTCGGCGGGTTCTTTTGGACGAGCAGTACTTC. Translation: CATRRVLLDEQYF.

This sequence joins TRBV6-1 and TRBJ2-7; D is possibly TRBD2 (5 bases). The CDR3 consists of 15 residues. Germline values: CDR1 MNHNS, CDR2 SASEGT. Trimming stripped 6 bases from V and 4 bases from J, with 19 bases between. In nucleotides, the CDR3 is TGTGCCAGCAGCCCCGGACTCCCCGTGGGGTACGAGCAGTACTTC. Residues: CASSPGLPVGYEQYF.

This chain uses TRBV6-6 with TRBJ2-1, with 7 bases matching TRBD1. The CDR3 covers 13 residues. CDR1 is MNHNY and CDR2 is SVGAGI in the germline V gene (reference sequence). Unmatched junction bases numbered 13, after V lost 6 bases and J lost 14 bases. The CDR3 nucleotides are TGTGCCAGCAGAAGGGGACAGAGAGGAGTGAAGTTCTTC. Its translation: CASRRGQRGVKFF.

This clone was seen more than once but under ten times. This chain uses TRBV7-3 with TRBJ2-1, with a possible D match to TRBD1 (7 bases). CDR1 SGHTA and CDR2 FQGTGA come from the germline V gene. The V gene lost 5 bases and the J gene lost 6 bases, with 14 bases spanning the gap. The CDR3 is 14 amino acids. CDR3 nucleotide sequence: TGTGCCAGCAGCCCCAGGCAGGGGGGCAATGAGCAGTTCTTC. As protein: CASSPRQGGNEQFF.

V gene TRBV5-6 combines with J gene TRBJ2-6; no clear D. CDR1 SGHDT and CDR2 YYEEEE come from the germline V gene. Trimming removed 1 base from V and 3 bases from J, with 5 bases in between. The CDR3 is made up of 14 amino acids. In nucleotides, the CDR3 is TGTGCCAGCAGCTTGCAAGGTGGGGCCAACGTCCTGACTTTC. Translating it yields CASSLQGGANVLTF.

The rearrangement joins TRBV27 to TRBJ2-7; 11 bases align to TRBD1. Trimming took 5 bases from V and 0 from J; bases not matched to a gene: 3. Germline V gene lookup returns CDR1 MNHEY and CDR2 SMNVEV (reference sequence). The CDR3 spans 15 residues. The DNA for the CDR3 is TGTGCCAGCAGTCCGGGGACAGGGGGCTCCTACGAGCAGTACTTC. Translated: CASSPGTGGSYEQYF.

There are a few counts of this clone. The V gene is TRBV18, the J gene TRBJ1-6; perhaps TRBD1 as D (5 bases). The CDR3 extends over 15 amino acids. CDR1 is KGHSH, CDR2 LQKENI, per germline. With 3 bases removed from V and 7 bases from J, the gap between germline ends came to 13 bases. The CDR3 loop is CASSPRDSPNSPLHF. The CDR3, as DNA: TGTGCCAGCTCACCTCGCGACAGTCCAAATTCACCCCTCCACTTT.

V usage is TRBV6-6 and J usage is TRBJ1-4; D not certain. The germline V and J ends were trimmed by 5 bases and 11 bases, with 21 bases remaining between them. The CDR3 loop spans 15 amino acids. Germline loops: CDR1 MNHNY, CDR2 SVGAGI (reference sequence). The DNA for the CDR3 is TGTGCCAGCAGTCGCAGTGTATTGGCCCCTGGGAAACTGTTTTTT. Translated, it gives CASSRSVLAPGKLFF.

The J gene is TRBJ2-1, the V gene TRBV6-6; D unresolved. Germline lookup yields CDR1 MNHNY and CDR2 SVGAGI (reference sequence). The CDR3 sequence is 12 residues long. V was trimmed by 0 bases and J by 8 bases, leaving 5 bases between them. The CDR3 protein is CASSYSWDEQFF. The CDR3 nucleotides are TGTGCCAGCAGTTACTCTTGGGATGAGCAGTTCTTC.

V and J are TRBV18 and TRBJ1-2; 7 positions match TRBD1. V was clipped by 5 bases and J by 5 bases; unmatched bases: 5. Germline assignment: CDR1 KGHSH and CDR2 LQKENI. The CDR3 contains 13 residues. In nucleotides, the CDR3 is TGTGCCAGCTCAGAGGACAGGCTTTATGGCTACACCTTC. Translation: CASSEDRLYGYTF.

The rearrangement uses TRBV2 and TRBJ1-2; 9 bases agree with TRBD1. CDR1 and CDR2 (germline): SNHLY, FYNNEI. The trim removed 5 bases at V and 4 bases at J, leaving 17 bases unmatched. This CDR3 comprises 18 residues. The CDR3: CASSRTGAPPLSVYGYTF. The CDR3 DNA follows: TGTGCCAGCAGTAGGACAGGGGCGCCTCCCCTTTCGGTCTATGGCTACACCTTC.

This clone was observed a handful of times. The rearrangement joins TRBV18 to TRBJ2-3; 12 bases are a match to TRBD1. Germline loops: CDR1 KGHSH, CDR2 LQKENI. The CDR3 consists of 15 residues. Trimming cost V 3 bases and J 8 bases; bases outside gene matches: 6. The chain's CDR3 is CASSPRDRGQSTQYF. DNA for the CDR3: TGTGCCAGCTCACCCCGGGACAGGGGGCAAAGTACGCAGTATTTT.